This TCR beta chain emerged from a study of blood T cell repertoires in COVID-19. This clone came up once. TCRdb's table, derived via immunoSEQ multiplex PCR, lists solely in-frame clones and lacks some. This table has tens of thousands of clones, under 90% appearing once. The sequenced sample consisted of peripheral blood. This receptor was obtained from an older woman with acute or convalescent COVID-19.

CDR3 nucleotides: TGTGCCAGCAGTGAAACCAGCGGGACCCAGAGCTCCTACAATGAGCAGTTCTTC. It encodes CASSETSGTQSSYNEQFF. The chain uses TRBV2 and TRBJ2-1, with 7 bases identical to TRBD2. Germline V gene data show CDR1 as SNHLY and CDR2 as FYNNEI. V lost 2 bases, J lost 0 bases, and 10 bases stayed unmatched. There are 18 residues in the CDR3.